This TCR beta chain was sequenced in a study of blood T cell repertoires in COVID-19. Study-level background: From the United States, Italy and Spain came samples of acute and convalescent COVID-19. In each case, the material was cDNA or gDNA derived from T cells, B-cell-depleted T cells, or PBMCs.

The CDR3 loop spans 13 amino acids. Only in-frame clones appear in the TCRdb table, and some are missing; sequencing was by immunoSEQ multiplex PCR. Of around 200,000 clones in the sample, roughly nine tenths were seen once. Specimen: peripheral blood. This clonotype was sampled from a man aged 25-45 years with acute or convalescent COVID-19. The chain joins TRBV1 to TRBJ2-4; the table assigns TRBD1, which was not confirmed against the DNA. TRBV1 is termed a pseudogene. The CDR3 is CTSRPRGQHIQYF. The CDR3 nucleotides read TGCACCAGCAGACCGAGGGGACAACACATTCAGTACTTC.